The T cell receptor beta chain described here comes from a study of a mutant IDH1 vaccine in newly diagnosed glioma (dated by TCRdb to the early 2020s). In terms of the full investigation: Across visits V03 through V10, patients got a total of eight vaccinations, given in weeks 1, 3, 5, 7, 11, 15, 19 and 23. Before enrollment, patients had received standard therapy of radiotherapy alone, temozolomide alone, or radiochemotherapy with temozolomide; most received the combination. For exploratory analyses, about two dozen treated patients had longitudinal TCRB deep sequencing done wherever samples were available. The roughly 30 treated patients were approximately 62% male and around 40% female, with a mean age of approximately 40 years. Vaccination was initiated 4-6 weeks after radiotherapy alone, or concurrently with temozolomide cycles in the chemotherapy-containing groups. Peripheral blood was collected at six visits: V03 (baseline), V05, V07, V10, V12 and V13.

Reading the label with the study, this specimen's time point is: week 23, last vaccination. Each vaccine dose was 300 ug of a 20-mer mutant IDH1 peptide in Montanide, given subcutaneously with topical imiquimod. All donors had newly diagnosed IDH1-mutant astrocytomas of WHO grade 3 or 4 that showed loss of nuclear ATRX. The samples were drawn from NOA16, a multicentre, single-arm, open-label phase I trial in Germany that tested a mutant IDH1 peptide vaccine in humans for the first time. Genomic DNA for TCRB sequencing was extracted from EDTA blood using the DNeasy Blood and Tissue Kit. Library generation was performed with the immunoSEQ multiplex PCR assay. Following the manufacturer's protocol, the hsTCRB Kit was used to amplify rearranged TCR beta chain sequences. An Illumina MiSeq was used to sequence the TCRB libraries. The authors' analysis ran thus. The kit vendor's proprietary platform handled demultiplexing, trimming and gene mapping. TCRdb carries this immuneACCESS record with in-frame sequences only. Its versions omit some clonotypes, under half of them owing to an unresolved V gene in the studies checked, with the rest unexplained. V, J and clone size reflect that table, while D and trimming were determined from the DNA. The table for this sample lists around 80,000 clones; approximately 85% of them were counted only once. The top ten clonotypes cover 0.6% to 0.95% of the sample.

Relative to germline, V is missing 5 bases and J is missing 6 bases, with 10 bases of the junction outside any gene match. CDR1 and CDR2, per the germline V gene (reference sequence), are SEHNR and FQNEAQ. Its CDR3 holds 15 amino acids, cysteine through phenylalanine. Just CDR3 DNA is preserved here, 45 bases in frame from base 1. Findings and caveats that apply to the study as a whole: Pseudoprogression appeared unrelated to alterations in the top peripheral T cell clonotypes detected by TCRB sequencing. Vaccine-induced immune responses across multiple MHC alleles were detected in approximately 94% of patients. According to the authors, sample limitations meant that analyses of patient blood samples could not be reproduced. PBMC samples for TCRB deep sequencing were selected based on availability.

As for this clone: The target of this receptor is not known. The input lacks base qualities; no much larger clone sits a single base away.

The sample here was PBMCs, taken from a glioma patient whose treatment included an IDH1 peptide vaccine. The chain is encoded by TRBV7-9 joined to TRBJ1-5, with 7 junctional bases fitting TRBD1. The receptor was derived from a woman aged 50 to 60 with glioma. CDR3 sequence: CASSKDRASGQPQHF. The sequence in DNA is TGTGCCAGCAGCAAAGACAGGGCTTCGGGTCAGCCCCAGCATTTT.